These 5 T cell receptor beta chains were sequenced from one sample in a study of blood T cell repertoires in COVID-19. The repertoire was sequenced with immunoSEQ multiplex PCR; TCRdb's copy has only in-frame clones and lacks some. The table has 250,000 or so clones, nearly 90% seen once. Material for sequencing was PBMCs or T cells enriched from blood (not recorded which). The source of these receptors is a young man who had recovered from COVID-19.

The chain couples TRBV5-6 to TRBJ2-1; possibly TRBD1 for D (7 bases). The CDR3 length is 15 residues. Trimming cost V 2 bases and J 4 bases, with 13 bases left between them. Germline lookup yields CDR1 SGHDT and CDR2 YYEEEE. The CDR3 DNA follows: TGTGCCAGCAGCTTAGGGCAGGGGGGTTACAATGAGCAGTTCTTC. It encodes CASSLGQGGYNEQFF.

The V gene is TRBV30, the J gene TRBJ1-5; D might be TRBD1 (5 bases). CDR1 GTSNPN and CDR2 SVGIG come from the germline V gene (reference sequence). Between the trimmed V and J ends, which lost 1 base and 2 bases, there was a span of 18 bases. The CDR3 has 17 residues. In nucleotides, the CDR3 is TGTGCCTGGAGTGAAGGTCAGGGAGGTGTTGGCAATCAGCCCCAGCATTTT. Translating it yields CAWSEGQGGVGNQPQHF.

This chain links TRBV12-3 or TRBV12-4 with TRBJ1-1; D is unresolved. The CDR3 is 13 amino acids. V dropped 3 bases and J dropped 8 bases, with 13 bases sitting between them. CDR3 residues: CASSFTKPSEAFF. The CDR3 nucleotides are TGTGCCAGCAGTTTCACCAAACCTAGCGAAGCTTTCTTT.

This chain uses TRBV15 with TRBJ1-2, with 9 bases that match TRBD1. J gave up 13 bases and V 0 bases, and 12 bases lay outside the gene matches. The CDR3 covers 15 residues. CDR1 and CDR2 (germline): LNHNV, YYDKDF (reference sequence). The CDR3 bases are TGTGCCACCAGCAGAGACCTGGACAGGGGCGAATATGCCACCTTC. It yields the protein CATSRDLDRGEYATF.

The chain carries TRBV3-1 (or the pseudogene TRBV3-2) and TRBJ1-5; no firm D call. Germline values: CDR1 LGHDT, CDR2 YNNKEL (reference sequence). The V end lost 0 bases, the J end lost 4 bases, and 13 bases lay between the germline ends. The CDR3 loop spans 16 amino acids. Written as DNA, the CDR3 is TGTGCCAGCAGCCAAGAACCCCCCGGAGGGAATCAGCCCCAGCATTTT. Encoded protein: CASSQEPPGGNQPQHF.